Sequencing of this T cell receptor beta chain was carried out in a study of neurological immune-mediated disorders. Time point in this sample: longitudinal time-point 1 (baseline). As for the cDNA, it was generated by 5'RACE with 10-nucleotide random UMIs. TCRdb redid the calling of the 5' RACE reads with MiXCR, one entry per CDR3 protein. This sample carries tens of thousands of distinct CDR3 sequences, roughly 10% of them seen once, and the ten largest clones take 9.6%. Germline V lookup: CDR1 MDHEN, CDR2 SYDVKM. V lost 6 bases and J lost 6; bases outside the gene matches: 12. The CDR3 covers 16 residues.

This receptor was taken from a man aged 25 to 45 in good health. The sample was PBMCs. This rearrangement joins TRBV28 to TRBJ2-3; 10 nucleotides line up with TRBD2. CDR3 loop: CASRDLAGVDLDTQYF. Written as DNA, the CDR3 is TGTGCCAGCAGGGACCTAGCGGGAGTCGACCTTGATACGCAGTATTTT.